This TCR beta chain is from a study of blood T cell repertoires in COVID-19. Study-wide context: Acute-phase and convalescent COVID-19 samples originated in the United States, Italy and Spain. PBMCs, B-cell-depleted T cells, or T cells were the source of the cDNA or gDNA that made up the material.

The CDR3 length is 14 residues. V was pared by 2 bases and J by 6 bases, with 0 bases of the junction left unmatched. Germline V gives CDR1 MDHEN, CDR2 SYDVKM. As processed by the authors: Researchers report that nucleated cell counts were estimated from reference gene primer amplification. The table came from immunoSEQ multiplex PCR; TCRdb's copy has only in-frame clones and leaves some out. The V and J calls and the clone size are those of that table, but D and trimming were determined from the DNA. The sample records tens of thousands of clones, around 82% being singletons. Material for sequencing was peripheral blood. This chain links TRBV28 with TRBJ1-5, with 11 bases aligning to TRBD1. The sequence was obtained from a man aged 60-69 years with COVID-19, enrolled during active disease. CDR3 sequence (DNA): TGTGCCAGCAGTTTAGGGACAGGGGGTCAGCCCCAGCATTTT. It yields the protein CASSLGTGGQPQHF.